The entry below gives a single T cell receptor (beta chain) sequence along with its context. Its antigen is undetermined. One end of the junction is discordant with germline, which a read error may explain. This table comes from immunoSEQ multiplex PCR, and its TCRdb copy is limited to in-frame clones, with some not included. In the table there are several hundred clones, 60% to 80% of which are singletons. The length of the CDR3 is 15 residues. Germline V gene sequence: CDR1 MNHGY, CDR2 SAAAGT. The data are from a study of primary melanoma T cells and metastatic recurrence. Points from the study as a whole: Melanomas with T-cell fraction above 20% appeared to have better outcomes. Progression-free survival prediction reportedly improved most when T-cell fraction, rather than another histopathological variable, joined tumor thickness.

The rearrangement uses TRBV6-8 and TRBJ2-7; D remains unclear. The sequencing input was melanoma tumor tissue. The receptor was derived from a human donor with melanoma. DNA for the CDR3: TGTGCCAGCAGTTTCCGGACCTCACTCGTTGCCGAGCAGTACTTT. It encodes CASSFRTSLVAEQYF.